The TCR beta chain described here comes from a study of CD8 T cells in Susac syndrome. An amount of RNA that ranged from roughly 0.45 to 1 ug was reverse transcribed with random hexamers. Using its own MiXCR run on the immunoSEQ multiplex PCR reads, TCRdb lists one record per CDR3 protein. This table has almost 450,000 distinct CDR3 sequences, approximately 89% appearing once. This CDR3 has 17 amino acids. V dropped 3 bases and J dropped 5 bases, with 19 bases sitting between them. Germline V gene sequence: CDR1 MGHRA, CDR2 YSYEKL. V gene TRBV4-1 combines with J gene TRBJ1-4; D is unclear. Material: CD8+ T cells from PBMCs. This sequence was found in a human donor with multiple sclerosis. The CDR3: CASSQTSTPAPNEKLFF. DNA for the CDR3: TGCGCCAGCAGCCAGACCTCAACCCCCGCCCCCAATGAAAAACTGTTTTTT.